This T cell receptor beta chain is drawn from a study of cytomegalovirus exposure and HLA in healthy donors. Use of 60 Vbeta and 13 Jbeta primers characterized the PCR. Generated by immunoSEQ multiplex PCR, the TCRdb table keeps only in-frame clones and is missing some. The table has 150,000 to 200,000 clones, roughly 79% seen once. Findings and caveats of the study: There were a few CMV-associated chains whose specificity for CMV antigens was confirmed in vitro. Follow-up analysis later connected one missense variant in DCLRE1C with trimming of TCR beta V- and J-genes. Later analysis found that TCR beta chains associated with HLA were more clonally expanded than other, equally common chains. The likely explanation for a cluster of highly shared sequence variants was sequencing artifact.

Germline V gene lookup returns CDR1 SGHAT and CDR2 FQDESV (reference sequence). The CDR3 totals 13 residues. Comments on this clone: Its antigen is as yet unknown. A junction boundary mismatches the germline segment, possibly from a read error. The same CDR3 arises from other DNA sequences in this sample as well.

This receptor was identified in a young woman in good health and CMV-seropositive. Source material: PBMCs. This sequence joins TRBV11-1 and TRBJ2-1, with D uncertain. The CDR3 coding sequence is TGCGCCAGCAGCCTTCTTAGATCGGGTGAGCAGTTCTTC. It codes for CASSLLRSGEQFF.